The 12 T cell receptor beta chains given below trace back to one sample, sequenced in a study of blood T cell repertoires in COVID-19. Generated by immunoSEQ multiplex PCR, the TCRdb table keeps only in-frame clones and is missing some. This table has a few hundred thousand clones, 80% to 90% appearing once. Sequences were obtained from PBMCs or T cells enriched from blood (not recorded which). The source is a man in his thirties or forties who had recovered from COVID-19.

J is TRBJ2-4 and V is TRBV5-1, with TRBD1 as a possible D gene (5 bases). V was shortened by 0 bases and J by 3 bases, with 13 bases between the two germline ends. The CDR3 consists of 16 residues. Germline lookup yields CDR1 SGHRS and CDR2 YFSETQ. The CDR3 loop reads CASSLGGRVGKNIQYF. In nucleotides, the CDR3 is TGCGCCAGCAGCTTGGGGGGCAGGGTCGGCAAAAACATTCAGTACTTC.

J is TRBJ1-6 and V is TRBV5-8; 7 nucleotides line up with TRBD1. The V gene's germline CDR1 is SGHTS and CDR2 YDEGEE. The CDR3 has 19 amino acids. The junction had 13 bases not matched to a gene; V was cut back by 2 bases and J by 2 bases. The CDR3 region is CASSLFTGAKPPYNSPLHF. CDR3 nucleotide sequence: TGTGCCAGCAGCTTATTTACAGGGGCAAAGCCGCCCTATAATTCACCCCTCCACTTT.

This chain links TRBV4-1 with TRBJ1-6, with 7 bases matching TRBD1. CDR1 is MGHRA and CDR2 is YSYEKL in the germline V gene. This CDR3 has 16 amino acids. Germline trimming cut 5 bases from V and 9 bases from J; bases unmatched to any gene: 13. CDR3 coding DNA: TGCGCCAGCAGCATCTATTCGACAGGGAGCGGTTCACCCCTCCACTTT. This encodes CASSIYSTGSGSPLHF.

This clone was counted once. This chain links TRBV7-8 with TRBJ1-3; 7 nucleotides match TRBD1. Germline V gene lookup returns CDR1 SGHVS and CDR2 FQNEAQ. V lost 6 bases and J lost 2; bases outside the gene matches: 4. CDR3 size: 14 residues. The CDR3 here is CASSRGTAGNTIYF. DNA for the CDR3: TGTGCCAGCAGTCGTGGGACAGCTGGAAACACCATATATTTT.

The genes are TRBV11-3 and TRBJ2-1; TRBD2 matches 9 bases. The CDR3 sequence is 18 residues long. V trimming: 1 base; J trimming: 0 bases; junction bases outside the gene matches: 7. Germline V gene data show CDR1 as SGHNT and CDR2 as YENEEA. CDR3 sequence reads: CASSLGLERGASYNEQFF. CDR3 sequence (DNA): TGTGCCAGCAGCTTAGGTTTGGAGCGGGGGGCCTCCTACAATGAGCAGTTCTTC.

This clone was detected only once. The CDR3 spells CASSFGARAIATNEKLFF. In DNA, the CDR3 is TGTGCCAGCAGCTTTGGGGCCCGGGCGATTGCAACTAATGAAAAACTGTTTTTT. The J gene is TRBJ1-4, the V gene TRBV7-9; TRBD1 is a possible D gene (5 bases). V was pared by 3 bases and J by 0 bases, with 17 bases between. CDR1 is SEHNR, CDR2 FQNEAQ, per germline (reference sequence). There are 18 residues in the CDR3.

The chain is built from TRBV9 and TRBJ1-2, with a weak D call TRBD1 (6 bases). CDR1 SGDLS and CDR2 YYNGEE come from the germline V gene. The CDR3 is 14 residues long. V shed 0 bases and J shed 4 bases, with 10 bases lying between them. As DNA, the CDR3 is TGTGCCAGCAGCGTAGGGACAGTTCCCTATGGCTACACCTTC. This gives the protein CASSVGTVPYGYTF.

This CDR3 reads CASSQSTGASNQPQHF. CDR3 nucleotides: TGTGCCAGTAGCCAATCAACAGGGGCCTCAAATCAGCCCCAGCATTTT. The V call is TRBV19, the J call TRBJ1-5; 7 nucleotides line up with TRBD1. There are 16 residues in the CDR3. Germline values: CDR1 LNHDA, CDR2 SQIVND (reference sequence). V lost 6 bases to trimming and J lost 4 bases; unmatched junction nucleotides: 12.

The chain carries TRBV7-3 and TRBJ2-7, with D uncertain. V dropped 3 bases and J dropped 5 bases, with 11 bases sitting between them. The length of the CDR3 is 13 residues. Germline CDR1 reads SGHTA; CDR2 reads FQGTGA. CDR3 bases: TGTGCCAGCAGCTTCCCGGGTGCGGACGAGCAGTACTTC. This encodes CASSFPGADEQYF.

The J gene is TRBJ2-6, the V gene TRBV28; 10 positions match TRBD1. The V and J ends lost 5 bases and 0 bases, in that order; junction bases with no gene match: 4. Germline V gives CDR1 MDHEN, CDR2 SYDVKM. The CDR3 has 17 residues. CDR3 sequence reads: CASSPGTGDSGANVLTF. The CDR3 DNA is TGTGCCAGCAGTCCCGGGACAGGGGACTCTGGGGCCAACGTCCTGACTTTC.

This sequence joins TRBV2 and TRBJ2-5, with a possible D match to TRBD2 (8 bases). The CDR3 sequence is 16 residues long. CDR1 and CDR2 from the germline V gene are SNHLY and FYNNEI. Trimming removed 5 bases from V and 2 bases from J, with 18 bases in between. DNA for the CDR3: TGTGCCAGCAGTCGGGGACAGCGGGGGACGCAAGAGACCCAGTACTTC. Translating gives CASSRGQRGTQETQYF.

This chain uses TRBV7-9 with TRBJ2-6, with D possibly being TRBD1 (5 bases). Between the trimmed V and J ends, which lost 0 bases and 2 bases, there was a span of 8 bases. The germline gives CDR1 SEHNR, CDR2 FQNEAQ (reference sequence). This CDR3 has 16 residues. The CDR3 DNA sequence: TGTGCCAGCAGCTTAGCGCAGGGAACTGGGGCCAACGTCCTGACTTTC. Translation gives CASSLAQGTGANVLTF.